The clone carrying this T cell receptor beta chain was recorded at least ten times. Its specificity is unknown. Each cDNA molecule carried a unique molecular identifier. TCRdb analysed the 5' RACE reads with MiXCR anew, one entry per CDR3 protein. This sample has 55,000 to 65,000 distinct CDR3 sequences, with roughly 16% found just once. This entry is derived from a study of early T cells in non-severe SARS-CoV-2 infection. Study-level background: Sequencing used unsorted whole-blood bulk RNA, so chains lack pairing. Overall study results and limits: There was a bias toward anti-spike CD8 responses in VDJdb matching, which missed private and CD4 specificities.

CDR3 size: 14 residues. Germline loops: CDR1 DFQATT, CDR2 SNEGSKA (reference sequence). Between the trimmed V and J ends, which lost 3 bases and 6 bases, there was a span of 14 bases. The source was whole blood, collected at baseline. This chain uses TRBV20-1 with TRBJ2-2; a possible D gene is TRBD2 (6 bases). The receptor was isolated from an adult who was a healthcare worker with PCR-confirmed SARS-CoV-2 infection or an uninfected control (not recorded which). In DNA form, the CDR3 reads TGCAGTGCTAGTCCCCCCGGGGGAGCCGGGGAGCTGTTTTTT. Its translation: CSASPPGGAGELFF.